The present entry profiles one T cell receptor beta chain with its context. The antigen is unknown. This CDR3 contains 16 residues. Germline CDR1 MNHNS, CDR2 SASEGT. The J segment lost 5 bases and the V segment lost 4 bases, leaving 13 bases of the junction unmatched. This entry belongs to a study of T cell repertoires in cytomegalovirus infection. The overall study: Public TCR beta signature analysis indicated the presence of both CMV infection and matching HLA type. The study's findings and limits: HLA-C-restricted TCR beta clonotypes specific for CMV led the ex vivo response. Public TCR beta family frequency separated CMV-and-HLA carriers, including in an independent cohort.

TCRdb used MiXCR to reprocess the reads, holding one entry per CDR3 protein. Of about 180,000 distinct CDR3 sequences detected, roughly 17% appear once; the ten largest clones hold 20% to 25%. The source material was CD8+ T cells from PBMCs. This TCR came from a human donor in good health (CMV status not recorded). Some clones in this sample may be carry-over from other donors' samples. The chain is built from TRBV6-1 and TRBJ2-7; 8 positions agree with TRBD2. The CDR3 bases are TGTGCCAGCAGTGTGACTAGCGTATTGGGATTGGACGAGCAGTACTTC. It codes for CASSVTSVLGLDEQYF.